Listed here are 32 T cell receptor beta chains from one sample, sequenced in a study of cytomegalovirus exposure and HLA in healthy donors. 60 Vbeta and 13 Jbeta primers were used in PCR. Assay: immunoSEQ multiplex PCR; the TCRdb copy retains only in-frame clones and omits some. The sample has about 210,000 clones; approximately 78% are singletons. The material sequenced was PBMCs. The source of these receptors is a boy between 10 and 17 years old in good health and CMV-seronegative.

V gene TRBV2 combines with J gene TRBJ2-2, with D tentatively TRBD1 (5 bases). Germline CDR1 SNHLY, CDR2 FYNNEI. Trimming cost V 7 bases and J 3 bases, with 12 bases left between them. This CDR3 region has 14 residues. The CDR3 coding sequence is TGTGCCAGCAAAGACAGATACTACACCGGGGAGCTGTTTTTT. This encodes CASKDRYYTGELFF.

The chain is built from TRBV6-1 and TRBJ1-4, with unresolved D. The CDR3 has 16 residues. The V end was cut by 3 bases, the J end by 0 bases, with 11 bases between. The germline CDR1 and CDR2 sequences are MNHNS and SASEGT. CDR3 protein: CASSDILRPTNEKLFF. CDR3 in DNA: TGTGCCAGCAGTGACATCCTCAGGCCAACTAATGAAAAACTGTTTTTT.

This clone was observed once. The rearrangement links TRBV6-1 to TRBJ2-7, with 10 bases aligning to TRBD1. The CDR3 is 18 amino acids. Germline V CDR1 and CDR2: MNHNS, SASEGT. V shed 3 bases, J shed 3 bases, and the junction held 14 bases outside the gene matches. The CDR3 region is CASSDDTETGGYNYEQYF. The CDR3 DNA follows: TGTGCCAGCAGTGATGATACCGAGACAGGGGGCTACAACTACGAGCAGTACTTC.

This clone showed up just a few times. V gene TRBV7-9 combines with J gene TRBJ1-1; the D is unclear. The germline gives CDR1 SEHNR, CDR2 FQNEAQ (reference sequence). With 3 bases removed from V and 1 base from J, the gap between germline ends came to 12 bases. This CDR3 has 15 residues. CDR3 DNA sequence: TGTGCCAGCAGCTTGGGAGGACGGCCGAACACTGAAGCTTTCTTT. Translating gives CASSLGGRPNTEAFF.

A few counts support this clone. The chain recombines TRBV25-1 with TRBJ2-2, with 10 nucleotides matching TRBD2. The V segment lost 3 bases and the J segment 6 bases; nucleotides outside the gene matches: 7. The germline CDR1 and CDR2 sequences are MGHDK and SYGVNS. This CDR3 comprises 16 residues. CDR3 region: CASSDRASGGSGELFF. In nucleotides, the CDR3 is TGTGCCAGCAGTGATCGGGCTAGCGGGGGATCCGGGGAGCTGTTTTTT.

Here the CDR3 DNA reads TGTGCCAGCAGCTTGGCCGCAGCGGGAAACTCCTACGAGCAGTACTTC. As protein: CASSLAAAGNSYEQYF. This sequence joins TRBV5-6 and TRBJ2-7; 7 nucleotides match TRBD2. Looked up from germline, CDR1 is SGHDT and CDR2 is YYEEEE. The CDR3 loop spans 16 amino acids. V was pared by 0 bases and J by 0 bases, with 6 bases of the junction left unmatched. The full variable domain, completed using reference TRBV5-6 and TRBJ2-7, is DAGVTQSPTHLIKTRGQQVTLRCSPKSGHDTVSWYQQALGQGPQFIFQYYEEEERQRGNFPDRFSGHQFPNYSSELNVNALLLGDSALYLCASSLAAAGNSYEQYFGPGTRLTVT.

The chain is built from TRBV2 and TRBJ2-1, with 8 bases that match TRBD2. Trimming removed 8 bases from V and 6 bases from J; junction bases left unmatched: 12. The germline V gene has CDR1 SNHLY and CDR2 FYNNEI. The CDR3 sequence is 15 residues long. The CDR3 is CASLILAGGRNEQFF. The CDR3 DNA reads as TGTGCCAGCTTGATATTGGCGGGGGGTCGCAATGAGCAGTTCTTC.

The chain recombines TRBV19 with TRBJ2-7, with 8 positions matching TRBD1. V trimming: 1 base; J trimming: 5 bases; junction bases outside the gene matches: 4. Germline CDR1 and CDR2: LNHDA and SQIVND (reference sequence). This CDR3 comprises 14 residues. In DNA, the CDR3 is TGTGCCAGTAGTATAGGGCAGGGGGCCCACGAGCAGTACTTC. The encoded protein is CASSIGQGAHEQYF.

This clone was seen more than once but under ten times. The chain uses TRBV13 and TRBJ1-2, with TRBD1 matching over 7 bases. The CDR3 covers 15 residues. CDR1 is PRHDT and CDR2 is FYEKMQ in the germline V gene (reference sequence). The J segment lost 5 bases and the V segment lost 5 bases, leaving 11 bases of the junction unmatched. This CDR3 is CASSPRQGVWYGYTF. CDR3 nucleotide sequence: TGTGCCAGCAGCCCCCGACAGGGCGTATGGTATGGCTACACCTTC.

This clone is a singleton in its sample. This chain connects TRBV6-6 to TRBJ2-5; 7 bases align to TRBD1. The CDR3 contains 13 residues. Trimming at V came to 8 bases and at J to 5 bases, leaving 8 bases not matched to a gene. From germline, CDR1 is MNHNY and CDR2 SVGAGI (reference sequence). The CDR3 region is CASLQGGRETQYF. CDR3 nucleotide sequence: TGTGCCAGCCTCCAAGGGGGCCGGGAGACCCAGTACTTC.

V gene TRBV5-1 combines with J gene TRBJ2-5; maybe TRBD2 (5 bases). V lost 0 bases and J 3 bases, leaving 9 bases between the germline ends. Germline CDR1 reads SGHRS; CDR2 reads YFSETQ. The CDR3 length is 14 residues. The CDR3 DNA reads TGCGCCAGCAGCTTGGATGTGGGAGAAGAGACCCAGTACTTC. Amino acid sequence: CASSLDVGEETQYF. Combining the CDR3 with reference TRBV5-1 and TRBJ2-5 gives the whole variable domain KAGVTQTPRYLIKTRGQQVTLSCSPISGHRSVSWYQQTPGQGLQFLFEYFSETQRNKGNFPGRFSGRQFSNSRSEMNVSTLELGDSALYLCASSLDVGEETQYFGPGTRLLVL.

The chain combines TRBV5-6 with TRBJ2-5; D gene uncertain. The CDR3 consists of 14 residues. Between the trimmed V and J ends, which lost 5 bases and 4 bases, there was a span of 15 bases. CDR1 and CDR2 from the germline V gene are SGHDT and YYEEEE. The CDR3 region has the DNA TGTGCCAGCAGTTTAACTCCCGCAGGAGAGACCCAGTACTTC. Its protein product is CASSLTPAGETQYF.

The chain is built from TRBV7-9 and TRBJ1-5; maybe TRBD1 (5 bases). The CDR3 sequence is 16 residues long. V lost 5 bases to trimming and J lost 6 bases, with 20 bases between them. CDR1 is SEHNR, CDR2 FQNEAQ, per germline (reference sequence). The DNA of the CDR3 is TGTGCCAGCAGCCCCCCGCTGGGGGGGGGTCCTCAGCCCCAGCATTTT. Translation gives CASSPPLGGGPQPQHF.

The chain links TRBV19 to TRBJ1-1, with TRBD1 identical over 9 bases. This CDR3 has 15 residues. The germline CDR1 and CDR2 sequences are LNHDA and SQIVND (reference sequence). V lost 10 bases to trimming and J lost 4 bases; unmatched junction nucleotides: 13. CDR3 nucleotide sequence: TGTGCCACCCAGGCCCTGGACAGGGGAGGCACTGAAGCTTTCTTT. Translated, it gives CATQALDRGGTEAFF. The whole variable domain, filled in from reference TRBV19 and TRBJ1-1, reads DGGITQSPKYLFRKEGQNVTLSCEQNLNHDAMYWYRQDPGQGLRLIYYSQIVNDFQKGDIAEGYSVSREKKESFPLTVTSAQKNPTAFYLCATQALDRGGTEAFFGQGTRLTVV.

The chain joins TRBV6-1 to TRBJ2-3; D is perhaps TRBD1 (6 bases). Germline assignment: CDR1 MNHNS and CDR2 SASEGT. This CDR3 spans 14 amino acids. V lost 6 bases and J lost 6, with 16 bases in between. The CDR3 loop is CASSTRGIRDTQYF. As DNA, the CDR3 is TGTGCCAGCAGCACCAGGGGTATAAGGGATACGCAGTATTTT.

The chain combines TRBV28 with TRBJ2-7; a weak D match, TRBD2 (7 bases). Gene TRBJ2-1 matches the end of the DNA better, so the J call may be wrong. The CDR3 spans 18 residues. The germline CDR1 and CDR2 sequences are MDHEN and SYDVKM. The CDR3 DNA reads TGTGCCAGCAGTTTACGTGGCGGGGGCCACAACCGTTACAATGAGCAGTTCTTC. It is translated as CASSLRGGGHNRYNEQFF.

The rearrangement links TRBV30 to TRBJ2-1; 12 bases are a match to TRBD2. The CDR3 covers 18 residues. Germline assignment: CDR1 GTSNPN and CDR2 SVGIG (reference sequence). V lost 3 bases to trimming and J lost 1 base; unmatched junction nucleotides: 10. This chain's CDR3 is CAWSGLAGQHTSYNEQFF. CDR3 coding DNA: TGTGCCTGGAGCGGACTAGCGGGACAACATACTTCCTACAATGAGCAGTTCTTC.

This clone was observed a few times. In DNA form, the CDR3 reads TGCGCCAGCAGCTTTGGGCAGGGGATTGACAATGAGCAGTTCTTC. Protein product: CASSFGQGIDNEQFF. The V call is TRBV5-1, the J call TRBJ2-1, with D possibly matching TRBD1 (6 bases). From germline, CDR1 is SGHRS and CDR2 YFSETQ. V lost 2 bases to trimming and J lost 5 bases, with 14 bases between them. This CDR3 has 15 amino acids.

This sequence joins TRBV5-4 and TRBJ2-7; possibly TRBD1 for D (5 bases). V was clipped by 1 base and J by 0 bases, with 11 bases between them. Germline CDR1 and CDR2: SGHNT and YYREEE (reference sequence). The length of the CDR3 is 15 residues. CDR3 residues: CASSLTGLSSYEQYF. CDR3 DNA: TGTGCCAGCAGCTTGACAGGATTGAGCTCCTACGAGCAGTACTTC.

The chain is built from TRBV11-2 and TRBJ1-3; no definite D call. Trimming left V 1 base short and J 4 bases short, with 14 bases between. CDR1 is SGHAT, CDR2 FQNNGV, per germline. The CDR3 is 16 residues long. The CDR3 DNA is TGTGCCAGCAGCTTAGTCCGTGGGAGGGTCGGAAACACCATATATTTT. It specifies CASSLVRGRVGNTIYF.

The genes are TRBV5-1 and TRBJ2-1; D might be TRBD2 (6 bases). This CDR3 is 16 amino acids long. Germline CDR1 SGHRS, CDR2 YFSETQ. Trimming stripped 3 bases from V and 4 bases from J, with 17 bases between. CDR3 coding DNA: TGCGCCAGCAGCTCCCTTAATAGCGGTACTTACAATGAGCAGTTCTTC. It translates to CASSSLNSGTYNEQFF.

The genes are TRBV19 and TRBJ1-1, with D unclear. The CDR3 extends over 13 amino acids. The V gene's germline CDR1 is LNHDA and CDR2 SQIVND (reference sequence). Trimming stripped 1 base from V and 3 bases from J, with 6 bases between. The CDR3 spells CASSIAGDTEAFF. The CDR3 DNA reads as TGTGCCAGTAGTATAGCCGGGGACACTGAAGCTTTCTTT.

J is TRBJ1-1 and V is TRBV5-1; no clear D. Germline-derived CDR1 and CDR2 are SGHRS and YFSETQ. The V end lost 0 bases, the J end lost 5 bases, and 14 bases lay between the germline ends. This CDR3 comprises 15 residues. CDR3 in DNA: TGCGCCAGCAGCTTGGAGTCGACTGGTCGAACTGAAGCTTTCTTT. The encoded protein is CASSLESTGRTEAFF.

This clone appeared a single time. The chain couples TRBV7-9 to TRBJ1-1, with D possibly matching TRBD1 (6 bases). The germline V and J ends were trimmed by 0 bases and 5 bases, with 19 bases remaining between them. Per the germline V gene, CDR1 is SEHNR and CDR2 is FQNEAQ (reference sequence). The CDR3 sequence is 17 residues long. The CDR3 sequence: CASSLAPPGEGRTEAFF. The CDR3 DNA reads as TGTGCCAGCAGCTTAGCGCCCCCAGGGGAGGGGAGGACTGAAGCTTTCTTT.

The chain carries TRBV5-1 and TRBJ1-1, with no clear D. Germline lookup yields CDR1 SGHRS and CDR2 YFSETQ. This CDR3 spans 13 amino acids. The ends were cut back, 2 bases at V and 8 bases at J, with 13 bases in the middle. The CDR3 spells CASSLNRELEAFF. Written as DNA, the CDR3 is TGCGCCAGCAGCTTAAACCGGGAGTTGGAAGCTTTCTTT.

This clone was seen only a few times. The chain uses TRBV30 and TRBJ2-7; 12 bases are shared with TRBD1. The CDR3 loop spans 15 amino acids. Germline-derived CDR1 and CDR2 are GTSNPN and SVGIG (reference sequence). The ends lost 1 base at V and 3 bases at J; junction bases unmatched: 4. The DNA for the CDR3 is TGTGCCTGGAGTGGTGGGACAGGGGGCTTCTACGAGCAGTACTTC. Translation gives CAWSGGTGGFYEQYF.

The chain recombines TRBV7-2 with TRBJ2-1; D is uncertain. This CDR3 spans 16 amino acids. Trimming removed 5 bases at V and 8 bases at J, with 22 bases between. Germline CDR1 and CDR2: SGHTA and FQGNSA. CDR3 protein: CASSRRGQLRGDEQFF. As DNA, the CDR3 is TGTGCCAGCAGCCGCCGAGGCCAGCTCCGCGGAGATGAGCAGTTCTTC.

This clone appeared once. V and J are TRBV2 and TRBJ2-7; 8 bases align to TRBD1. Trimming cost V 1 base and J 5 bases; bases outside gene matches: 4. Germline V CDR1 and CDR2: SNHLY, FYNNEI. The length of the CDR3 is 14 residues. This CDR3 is CASSEVTGEHEQYF. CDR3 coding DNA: TGTGCCAGCAGTGAAGTGACAGGGGAACACGAGCAGTACTTC.

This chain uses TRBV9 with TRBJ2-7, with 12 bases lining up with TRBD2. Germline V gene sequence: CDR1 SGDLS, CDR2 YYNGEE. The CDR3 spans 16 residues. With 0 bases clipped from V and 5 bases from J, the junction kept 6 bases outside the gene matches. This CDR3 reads CASSVELAGGPNEQYF. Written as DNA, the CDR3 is TGTGCCAGCAGCGTAGAGCTAGCGGGGGGGCCTAACGAGCAGTACTTC.

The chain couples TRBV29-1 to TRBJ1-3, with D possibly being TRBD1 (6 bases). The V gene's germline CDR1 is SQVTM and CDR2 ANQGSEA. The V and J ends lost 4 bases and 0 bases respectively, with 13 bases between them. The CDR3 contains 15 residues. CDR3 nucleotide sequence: TGCAGCGTTGCCGGGGACACCTCCTCTGGAAACACCATATATTTT. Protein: CSVAGDTSSGNTIYF.

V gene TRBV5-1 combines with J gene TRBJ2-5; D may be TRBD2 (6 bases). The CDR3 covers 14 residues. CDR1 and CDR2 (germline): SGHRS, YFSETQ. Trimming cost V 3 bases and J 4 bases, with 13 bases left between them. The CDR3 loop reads CASSYGLHRETQYF. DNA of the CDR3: TGCGCCAGCAGCTACGGACTACATCGAGAGACCCAGTACTTC.

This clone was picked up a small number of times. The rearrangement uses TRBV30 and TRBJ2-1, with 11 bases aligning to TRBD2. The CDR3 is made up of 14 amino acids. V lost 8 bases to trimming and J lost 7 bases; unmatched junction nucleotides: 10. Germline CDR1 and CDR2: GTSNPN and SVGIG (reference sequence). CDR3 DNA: TGTGCCGGTAAACTAGCGGGAGTGATAAATGAGCAGTTCTTC. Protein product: CAGKLAGVINEQFF.